This T cell receptor beta chain was recovered during a study of T-cell reconstitution after alpha-beta-depleted transplantation in children. This CDR3 is built from 14 residues. V was trimmed by 3 bases and J by 1 base, leaving 10 bases between them. The V gene's germline CDR1 is SGHVS and CDR2 FNYEAQ. Preparation of the TCRbeta library used unique molecular identifiers. MiXCR, applied by TCRdb to the PCR reads, yields one record per CDR3 protein. This sample has tens of thousands of distinct CDR3 sequences, with about 9.3% found just once. In its sample, this clonotype was seen many times. Antigen specificity is unknown. Findings and limits, study-wide: Several hundred graft clones that had expanded were reportedly the source of alpha-beta T cells about two months after transplant. Surviving recipient T cells and thymic progenitors accounted for the high day-60 TCRbeta diversity observed in some patients. Newly produced T cells mostly accounted for T-cell counts and diversity one year post-transplant.

Sequencing used PBMCs, mostly from graft donor cells, obtained 60 days after TCRalphabeta/CD19-depleted stem cell transplant. This clonotype originated in a male patient aged 2-10 years who had a stem cell transplant for chronic granulomatous disease, so the T cells may come from the graft donor. The rearrangement joins TRBV7-6 to TRBJ2-7; no clear D. The CDR3 region is CASSLGSFSYEQYF. The CDR3 DNA reads as TGTGCCAGCAGCTTGGGCAGCTTTTCCTACGAGCAGTACTTC.